The T cell receptor (beta chain) under discussion was sequenced for a study of blood T cell repertoires in COVID-19. Looking at the study overall: Spain, Italy and the United States supplied samples that represented acute and convalescent COVID-19. The analysed material was cDNA or gDNA that came from T cells, B-cell-depleted T cells, or PBMCs.

In the source study's methods: Amplification from reference gene primers served as the basis for estimated nucleated cell counts. Profiling relied on immunoSEQ multiplex PCR, and the TCRdb table lists in-frame clones only, not all of them. That table is the source of V, J and clone size, and D and trimming were worked out from the DNA. The table records 150,000 to 200,000 clones, approximately 85% of them present only once. Sequencing input: peripheral blood. This sequence originates from a woman of 80 years or more with acute or convalescent COVID-19.

The DNA of the CDR3 is TGTGCCAGCAGTGCTACGACTAGCGATCGCACCGGGGAGCTGTTTTTT. This encodes CASSATTSDRTGELFF. V and J are TRBV6-1 and TRBJ2-2; the match to TRBD2 covers 8 bases. The J segment lost 4 bases and the V segment lost 4 bases, leaving 8 bases of the junction unmatched. The CDR3 totals 16 residues. Germline-derived CDR1 and CDR2 are MNHNS and SASEGT.